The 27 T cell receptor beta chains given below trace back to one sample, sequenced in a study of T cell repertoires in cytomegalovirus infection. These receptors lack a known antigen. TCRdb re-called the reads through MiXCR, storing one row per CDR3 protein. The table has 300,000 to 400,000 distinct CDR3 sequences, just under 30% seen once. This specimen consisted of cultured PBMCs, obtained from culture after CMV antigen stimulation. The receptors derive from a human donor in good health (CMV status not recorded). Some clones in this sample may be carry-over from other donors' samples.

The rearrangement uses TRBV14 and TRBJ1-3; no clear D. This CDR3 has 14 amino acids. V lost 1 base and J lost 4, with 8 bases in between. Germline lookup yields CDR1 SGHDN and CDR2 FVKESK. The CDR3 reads CASSQADGGNTIYF. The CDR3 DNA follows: TGTGCCAGCAGCCAAGCCGACGGCGGAAACACCATATATTTT.

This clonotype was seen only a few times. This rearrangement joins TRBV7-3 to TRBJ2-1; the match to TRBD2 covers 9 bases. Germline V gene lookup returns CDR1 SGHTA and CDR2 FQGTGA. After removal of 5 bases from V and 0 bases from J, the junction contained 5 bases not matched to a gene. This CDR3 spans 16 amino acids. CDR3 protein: CASSPHSGSSYNEQFF. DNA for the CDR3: TGTGCCAGCAGCCCCCATAGCGGGAGCTCCTACAATGAGCAGTTCTTC.

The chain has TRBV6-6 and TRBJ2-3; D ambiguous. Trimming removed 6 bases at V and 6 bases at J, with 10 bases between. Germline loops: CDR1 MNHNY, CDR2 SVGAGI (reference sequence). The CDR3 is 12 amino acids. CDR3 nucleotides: TGTGCCAGCAGAGAGGTGTCGGATACGCAGTATTTT. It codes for CASREVSDTQYF.

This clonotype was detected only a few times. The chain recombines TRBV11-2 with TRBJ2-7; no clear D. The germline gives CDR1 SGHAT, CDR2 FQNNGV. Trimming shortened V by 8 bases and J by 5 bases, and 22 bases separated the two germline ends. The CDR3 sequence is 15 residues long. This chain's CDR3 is CASSRWVATGHEQYF. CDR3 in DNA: TGTGCCAGCTCCCGCTGGGTCGCTACGGGCCACGAGCAGTACTTC.

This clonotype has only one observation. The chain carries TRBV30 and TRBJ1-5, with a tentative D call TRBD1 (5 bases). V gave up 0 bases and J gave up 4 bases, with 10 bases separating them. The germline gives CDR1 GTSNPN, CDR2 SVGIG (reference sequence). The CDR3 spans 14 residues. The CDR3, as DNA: TGTGCCTGGAGTGTGGGGGGGGGGAATCAGCCCCAGCATTTT. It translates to CAWSVGGGNQPQHF.

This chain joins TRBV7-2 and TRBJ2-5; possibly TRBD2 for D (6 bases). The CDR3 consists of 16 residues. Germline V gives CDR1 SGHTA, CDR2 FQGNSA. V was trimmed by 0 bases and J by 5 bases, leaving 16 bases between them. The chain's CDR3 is CASSLAEGTGGETQYF. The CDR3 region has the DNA TGTGCCAGCAGCTTAGCGGAGGGTACGGGCGGTGAGACCCAGTACTTC.

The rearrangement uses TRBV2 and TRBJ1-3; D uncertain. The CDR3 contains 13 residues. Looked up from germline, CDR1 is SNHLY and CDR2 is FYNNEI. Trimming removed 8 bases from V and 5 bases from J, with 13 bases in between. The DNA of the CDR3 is TGTGCCAGCGACGGCCAAGGGAGAAACACCATATATTTT. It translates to CASDGQGRNTIYF.

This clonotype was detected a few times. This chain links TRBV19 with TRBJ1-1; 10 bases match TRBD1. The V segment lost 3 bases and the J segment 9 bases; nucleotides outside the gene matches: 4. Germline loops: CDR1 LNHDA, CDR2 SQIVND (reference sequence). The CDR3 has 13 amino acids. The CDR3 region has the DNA TGTGCCAGTAGTATGGGACAGGGGTTTAAAGCTTTCTTT. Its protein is CASSMGQGFKAFF.

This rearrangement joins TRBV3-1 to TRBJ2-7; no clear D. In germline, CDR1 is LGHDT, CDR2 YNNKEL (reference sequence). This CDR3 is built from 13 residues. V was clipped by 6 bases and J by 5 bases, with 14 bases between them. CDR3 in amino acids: CASSLLSGNEQYF. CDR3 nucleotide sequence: TGTGCCAGCAGTCTACTCTCGGGTAACGAGCAGTACTTC.

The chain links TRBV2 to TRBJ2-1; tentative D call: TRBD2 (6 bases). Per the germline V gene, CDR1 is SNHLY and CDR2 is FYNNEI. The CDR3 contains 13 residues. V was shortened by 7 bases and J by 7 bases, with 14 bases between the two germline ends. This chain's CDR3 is CASTRDSRNEQFF. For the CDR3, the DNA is TGTGCCAGCACTAGGGACTCTCGGAATGAGCAGTTCTTC.

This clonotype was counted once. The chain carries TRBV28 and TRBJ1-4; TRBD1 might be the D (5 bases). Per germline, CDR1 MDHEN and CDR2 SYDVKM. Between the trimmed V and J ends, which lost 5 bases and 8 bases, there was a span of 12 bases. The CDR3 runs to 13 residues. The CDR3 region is CASSPQVGEKLFF. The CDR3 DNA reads TGTGCCAGCAGTCCACAGGTTGGAGAAAAACTGTTTTTT.

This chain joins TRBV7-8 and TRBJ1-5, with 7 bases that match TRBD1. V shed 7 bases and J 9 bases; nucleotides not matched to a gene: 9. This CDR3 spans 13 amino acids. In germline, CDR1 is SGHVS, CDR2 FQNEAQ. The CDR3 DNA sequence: TGTGCCAGCAACCCCACAGGGGATGGGCCCCAGCATTTT. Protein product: CASNPTGDGPQHF.

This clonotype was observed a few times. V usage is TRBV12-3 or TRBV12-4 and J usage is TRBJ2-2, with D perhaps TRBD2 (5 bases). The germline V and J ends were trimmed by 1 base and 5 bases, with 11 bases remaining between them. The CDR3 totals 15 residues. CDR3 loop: CASSLGTGLTGELFF. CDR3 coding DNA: TGTGCCAGCAGTTTAGGTACGGGATTGACCGGGGAGCTGTTTTTT.

The CDR3 DNA reads as TGTGCCAGCAGCCCGGGGACTCCAGGAGATACGCAGTATTTT. Amino acids: CASSPGTPGDTQYF. This chain uses TRBV7-9 with TRBJ2-3, with TRBD2 as a possible D gene (6 bases). Between the trimmed V and J ends, which lost 5 bases and 5 bases, there was a span of 14 bases. The CDR3 runs to 14 residues. Germline lookup yields CDR1 SEHNR and CDR2 FQNEAQ (reference sequence).

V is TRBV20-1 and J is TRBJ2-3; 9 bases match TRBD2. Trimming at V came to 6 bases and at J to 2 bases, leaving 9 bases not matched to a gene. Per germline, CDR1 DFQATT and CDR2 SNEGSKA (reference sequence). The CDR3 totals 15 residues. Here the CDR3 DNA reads TGCAGTGCCCCCACCCTAGCGGGATCCACAGATACGCAGTATTTT. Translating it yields CSAPTLAGSTDTQYF.

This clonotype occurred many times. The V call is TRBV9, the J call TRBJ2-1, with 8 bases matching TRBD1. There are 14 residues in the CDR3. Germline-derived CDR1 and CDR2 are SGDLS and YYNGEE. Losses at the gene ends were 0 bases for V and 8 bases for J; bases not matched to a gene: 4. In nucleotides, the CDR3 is TGTGCCAGCAGCGTAGGTGACAGGGGCGATGAGCAGTTCTTC. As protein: CASSVGDRGDEQFF.

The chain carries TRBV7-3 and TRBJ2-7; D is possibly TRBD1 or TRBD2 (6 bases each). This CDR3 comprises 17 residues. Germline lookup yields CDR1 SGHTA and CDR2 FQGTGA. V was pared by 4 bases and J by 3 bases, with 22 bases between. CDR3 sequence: CASSSRGYGRGDYEQYF. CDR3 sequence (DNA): TGTGCCAGCAGCTCACGGGGGTACGGCAGGGGTGACTACGAGCAGTACTTC.

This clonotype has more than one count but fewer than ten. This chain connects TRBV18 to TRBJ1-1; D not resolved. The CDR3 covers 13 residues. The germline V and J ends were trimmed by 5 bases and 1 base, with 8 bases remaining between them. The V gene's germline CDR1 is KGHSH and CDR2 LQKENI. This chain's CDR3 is CASSVNTNTEAFF. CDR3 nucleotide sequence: TGTGCCAGCTCAGTCAACACGAACACTGAAGCTTTCTTT.

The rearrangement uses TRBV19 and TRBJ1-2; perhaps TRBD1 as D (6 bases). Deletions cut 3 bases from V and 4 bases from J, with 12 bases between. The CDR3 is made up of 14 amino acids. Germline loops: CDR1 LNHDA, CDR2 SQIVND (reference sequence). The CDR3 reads CASSITGAVYGYTF. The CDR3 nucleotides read TGTGCCAGTAGTATCACGGGGGCCGTCTATGGCTACACCTTC. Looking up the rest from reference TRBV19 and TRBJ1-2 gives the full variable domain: DGGITQSPKYLFRKEGQNVTLSCEQNLNHDAMYWYRQDPGQGLRLIYYSQIVNDFQKGDIAEGYSVSREKKESFPLTVTSAQKNPTAFYLCASSITGAVYGYTFGSGTRLTVV.

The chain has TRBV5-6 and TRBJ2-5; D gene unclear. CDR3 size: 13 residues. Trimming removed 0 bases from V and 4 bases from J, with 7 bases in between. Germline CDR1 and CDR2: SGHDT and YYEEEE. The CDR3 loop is CASSLVDGETQYF. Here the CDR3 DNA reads TGTGCCAGCAGCTTGGTTGACGGAGAGACCCAGTACTTC.

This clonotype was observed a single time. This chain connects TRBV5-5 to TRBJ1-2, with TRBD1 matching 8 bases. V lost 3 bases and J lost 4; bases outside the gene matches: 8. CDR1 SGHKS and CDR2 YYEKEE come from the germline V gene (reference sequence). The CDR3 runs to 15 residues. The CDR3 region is CASSSPTGEAYGYTF. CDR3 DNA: TGTGCCAGCAGCTCTCCGACAGGGGAGGCCTATGGCTACACCTTC.

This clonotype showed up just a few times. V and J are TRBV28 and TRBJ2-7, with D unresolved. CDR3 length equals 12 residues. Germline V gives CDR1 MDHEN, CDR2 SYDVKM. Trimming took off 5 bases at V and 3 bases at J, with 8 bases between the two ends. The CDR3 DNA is TGTGCCAGCAGTCCTCTCTTCTACGAGCAGTACTTC. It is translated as CASSPLFYEQYF. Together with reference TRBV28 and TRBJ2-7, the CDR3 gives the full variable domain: DVKVTQSSRYLVKRTGEKVFLECVQDMDHENMFWYRQDPGLGLRLIYFSYDVKMKEKGDIPEGYSVSREKKERFSLILESASTNQTSMYLCASSPLFYEQYFGPGTRLTVT.

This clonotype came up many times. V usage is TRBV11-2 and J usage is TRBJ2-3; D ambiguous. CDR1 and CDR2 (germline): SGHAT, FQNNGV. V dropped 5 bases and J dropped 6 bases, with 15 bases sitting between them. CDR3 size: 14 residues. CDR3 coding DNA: TGTGCCAGCAGCCCCGGCCCTATTTGGGATACGCAGTATTTT. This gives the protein CASSPGPIWDTQYF.

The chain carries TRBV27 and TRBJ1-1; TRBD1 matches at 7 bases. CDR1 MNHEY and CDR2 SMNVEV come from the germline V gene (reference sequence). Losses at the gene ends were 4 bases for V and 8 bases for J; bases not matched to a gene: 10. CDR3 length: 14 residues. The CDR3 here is CASSYTQGVTEAFF. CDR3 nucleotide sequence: TGTGCCAGCAGTTACACGCAGGGGGTAACCGAAGCTTTCTTT.

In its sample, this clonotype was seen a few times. CDR3 residues: CASSLEARVGDTQYF. The DNA for the CDR3 is TGTGCCAGCAGCTTAGAAGCGAGGGTTGGAGATACGCAGTATTTT. This chain joins TRBV11-2 and TRBJ2-3, with a weak D call TRBD2 (5 bases). The CDR3 totals 15 residues. Trimming cost V 0 bases and J 5 bases, with 12 bases left between them. From germline, CDR1 is SGHAT and CDR2 FQNNGV. The entire variable domain, with the rest obtained from reference TRBV11-2 and TRBJ2-3, is as follows: EAGVAQSPRYKIIEKRQSVAFWCNPISGHATLYWYQQILGQGPKLLIQFQNNGVVDDSQLPKDRFSAERLKGVDSTLKIQPAKLEDSAVYLCASSLEARVGDTQYFGPGTRLTVL.

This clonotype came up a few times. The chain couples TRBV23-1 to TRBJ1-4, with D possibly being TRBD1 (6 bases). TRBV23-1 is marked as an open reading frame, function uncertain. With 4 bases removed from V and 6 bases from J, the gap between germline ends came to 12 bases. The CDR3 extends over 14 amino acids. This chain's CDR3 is CASSPWGQDEKLFF. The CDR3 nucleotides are TGCGCCAGCAGTCCCTGGGGGCAGGATGAAAAACTGTTTTTT.

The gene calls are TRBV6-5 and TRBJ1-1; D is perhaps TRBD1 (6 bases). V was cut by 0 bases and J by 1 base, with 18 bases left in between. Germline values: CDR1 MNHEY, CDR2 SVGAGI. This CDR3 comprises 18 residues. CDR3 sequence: CASSYSLGASDGNTEAFF. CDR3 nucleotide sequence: TGTGCCAGCAGTTACTCCTTGGGGGCGTCGGATGGGAACACTGAAGCTTTCTTT.